This T cell receptor beta chain appears in the sequencing data of a study of response to subunit inactivated influenza vaccine. Using its own MiXCR run on the RT-PCR reads, TCRdb lists one record per CDR3 protein. Here the sample spans some 480,000 distinct CDR3 sequences, approximately 9.9% being singletons. Germline V gives CDR1 SQVTM, CDR2 ANQGSEA. Germline trimming cut 0 bases from V and 7 bases from J; bases unmatched to any gene: 4. This CDR3 is built from 14 residues. This chain connects TRBV29-1 to TRBJ1-4; 8 bases fit TRBD1. Sequenced material: PBMCs from blood, taken about 40 days after vaccination. The TCR was taken from a man aged 50-60 years who received an inactivated influenza vaccine. DNA for the CDR3: TGCAGCGTTGAAGAGGACAGGGACGGTGAAAAACTGTTTTTT. Its translation: CSVEEDRDGEKLFF. The variable domain in full, completed from reference TRBV29-1 and TRBJ1-4, reads SAVISQKPSRDICQRGTSLTIQCQVDSQVTMMFWYRQQPGQSLTLIATANQGSEATYESGFVIDKFPISRPNLTFSTLTVSNMSPEDSSIYLCSVEEDRDGEKLFFGSGTQLSVL.